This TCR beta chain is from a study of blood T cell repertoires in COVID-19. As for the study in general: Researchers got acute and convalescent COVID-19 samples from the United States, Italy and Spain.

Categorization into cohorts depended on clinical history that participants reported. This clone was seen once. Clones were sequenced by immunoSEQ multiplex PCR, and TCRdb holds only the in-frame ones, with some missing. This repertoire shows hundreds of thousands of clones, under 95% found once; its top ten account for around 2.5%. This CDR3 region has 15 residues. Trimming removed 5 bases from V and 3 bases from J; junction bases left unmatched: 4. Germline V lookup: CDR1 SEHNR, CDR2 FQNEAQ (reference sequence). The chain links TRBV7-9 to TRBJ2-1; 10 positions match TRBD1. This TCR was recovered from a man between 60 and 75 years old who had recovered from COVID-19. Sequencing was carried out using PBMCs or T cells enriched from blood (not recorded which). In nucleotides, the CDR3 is TGTGCCAGCAGCCACCGGGACAGGGGCTACAATGAGCAGTTCTTC. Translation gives CASSHRDRGYNEQFF.